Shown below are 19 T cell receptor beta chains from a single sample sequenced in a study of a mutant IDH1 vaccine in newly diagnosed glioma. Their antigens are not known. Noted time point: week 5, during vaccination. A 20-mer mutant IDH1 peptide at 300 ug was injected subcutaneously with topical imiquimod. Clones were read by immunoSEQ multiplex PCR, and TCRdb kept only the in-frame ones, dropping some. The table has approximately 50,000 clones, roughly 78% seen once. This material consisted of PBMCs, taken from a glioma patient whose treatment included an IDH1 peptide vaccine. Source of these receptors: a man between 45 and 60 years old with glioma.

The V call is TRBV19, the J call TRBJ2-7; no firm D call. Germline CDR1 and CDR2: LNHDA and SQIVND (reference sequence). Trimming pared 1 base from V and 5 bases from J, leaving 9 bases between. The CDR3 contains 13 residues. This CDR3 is CASSIVEHNEQYF. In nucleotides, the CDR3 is TGTGCCAGTAGTATAGTCGAACATAACGAGCAGTACTTC. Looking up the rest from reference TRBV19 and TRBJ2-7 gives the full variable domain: DGGITQSPKYLFRKEGQNVTLSCEQNLNHDAMYWYRQDPGQGLRLIYYSQIVNDFQKGDIAEGYSVSREKKESFPLTVTSAQKNPTAFYLCASSIVEHNEQYFGPGTRLTVT.

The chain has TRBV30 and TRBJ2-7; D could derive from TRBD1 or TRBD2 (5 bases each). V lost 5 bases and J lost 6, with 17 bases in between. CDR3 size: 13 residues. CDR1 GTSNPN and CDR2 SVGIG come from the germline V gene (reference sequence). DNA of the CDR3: TGTGCCTGGGGGGGTCTGCCCGCTTCCGAGCAGTACTTC. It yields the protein CAWGGLPASEQYF.

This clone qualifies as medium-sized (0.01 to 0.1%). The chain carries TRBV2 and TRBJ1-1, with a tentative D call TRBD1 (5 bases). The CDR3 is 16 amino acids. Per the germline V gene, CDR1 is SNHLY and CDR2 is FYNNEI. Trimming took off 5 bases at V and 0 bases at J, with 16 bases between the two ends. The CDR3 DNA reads TGTGCCAGCAGTACCGGGACGAGTTCTATGAACACTGAAGCTTTCTTT. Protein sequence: CASSTGTSSMNTEAFF.

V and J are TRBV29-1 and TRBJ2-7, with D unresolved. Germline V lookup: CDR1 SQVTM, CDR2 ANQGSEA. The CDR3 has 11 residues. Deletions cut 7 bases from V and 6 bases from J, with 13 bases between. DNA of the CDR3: TGCAGCGCCACCTGGTGGGGCGAGCAGTACTTC. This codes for CSATWWGEQYF.

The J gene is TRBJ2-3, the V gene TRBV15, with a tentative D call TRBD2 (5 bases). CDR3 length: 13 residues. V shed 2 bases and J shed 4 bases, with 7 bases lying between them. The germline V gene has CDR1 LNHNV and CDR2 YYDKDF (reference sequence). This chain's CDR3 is CATSRTSPDTQYF. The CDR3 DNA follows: TGTGCCACCAGCAGAACTAGTCCAGATACGCAGTATTTT.

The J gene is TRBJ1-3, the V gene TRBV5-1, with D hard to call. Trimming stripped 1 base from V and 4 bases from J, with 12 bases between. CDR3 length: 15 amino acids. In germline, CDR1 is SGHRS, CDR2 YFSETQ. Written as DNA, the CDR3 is TGCGCCAGCAGCTTGTTCGGGGAGCCGGGAAACACCATATATTTT. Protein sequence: CASSLFGEPGNTIYF.

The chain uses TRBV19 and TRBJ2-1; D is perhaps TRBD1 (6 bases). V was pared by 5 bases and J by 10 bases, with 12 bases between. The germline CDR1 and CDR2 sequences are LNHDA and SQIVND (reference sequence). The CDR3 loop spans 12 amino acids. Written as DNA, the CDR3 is TGTGCCAGTAGTGAAGGGGGACGGGAGCAGTTCTTC. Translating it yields CASSEGGREQFF. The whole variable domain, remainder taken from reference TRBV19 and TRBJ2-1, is DGGITQSPKYLFRKEGQNVTLSCEQNLNHDAMYWYRQDPGQGLRLIYYSQIVNDFQKGDIAEGYSVSREKKESFPLTVTSAQKNPTAFYLCASSEGGREQFFGPGTRLTVL.

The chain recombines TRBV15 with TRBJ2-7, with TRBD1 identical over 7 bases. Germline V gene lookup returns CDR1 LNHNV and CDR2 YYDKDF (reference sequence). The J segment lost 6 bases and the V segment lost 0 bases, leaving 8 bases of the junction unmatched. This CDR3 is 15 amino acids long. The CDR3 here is CATSRDPSTGSEQYF. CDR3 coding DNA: TGTGCCACCAGCAGAGACCCCTCGACAGGGTCCGAGCAGTACTTC.

The CDR3 protein is CASSISRAEKLFF. The CDR3 DNA reads as TGTGCCAGTAGTATTTCCAGGGCTGAAAAACTGTTTTTT. The chain joins TRBV19 to TRBJ1-4, with D perhaps matching TRBD1 (5 bases). The CDR3 runs 13 residues. The V gene's germline CDR1 is LNHDA and CDR2 SQIVND (reference sequence). With 3 bases removed from V and 7 bases from J, the gap between germline ends came to 9 bases.

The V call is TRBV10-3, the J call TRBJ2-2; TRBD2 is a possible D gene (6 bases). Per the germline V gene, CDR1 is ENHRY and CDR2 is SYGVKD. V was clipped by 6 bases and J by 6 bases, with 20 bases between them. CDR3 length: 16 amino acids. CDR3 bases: TGTGCCATCAGGCAGGGAGGAGGTTCCTTGGCCGGGGAGCTGTTTTTT. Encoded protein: CAIRQGGGSLAGELFF.

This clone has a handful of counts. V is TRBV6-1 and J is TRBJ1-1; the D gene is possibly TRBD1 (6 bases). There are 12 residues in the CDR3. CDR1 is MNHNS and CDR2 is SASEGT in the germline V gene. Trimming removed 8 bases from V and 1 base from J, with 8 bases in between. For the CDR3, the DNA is TGTGCCAGCTCACAGGGGAACACTGAAGCTTTCTTT. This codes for CASSQGNTEAFF.

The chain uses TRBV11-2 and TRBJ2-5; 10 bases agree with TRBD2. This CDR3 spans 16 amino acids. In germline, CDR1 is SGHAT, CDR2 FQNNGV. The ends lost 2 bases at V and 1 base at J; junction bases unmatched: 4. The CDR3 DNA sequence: TGTGCCAGCAGCTTAAGACTAGCGGGCTTCCAAGAGACCCAGTACTTC. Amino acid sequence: CASSLRLAGFQETQYF. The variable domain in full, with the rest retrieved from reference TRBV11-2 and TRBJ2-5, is EAGVAQSPRYKIIEKRQSVAFWCNPISGHATLYWYQQILGQGPKLLIQFQNNGVVDDSQLPKDRFSAERLKGVDSTLKIQPAKLEDSAVYLCASSLRLAGFQETQYFGPGTRLLVL.

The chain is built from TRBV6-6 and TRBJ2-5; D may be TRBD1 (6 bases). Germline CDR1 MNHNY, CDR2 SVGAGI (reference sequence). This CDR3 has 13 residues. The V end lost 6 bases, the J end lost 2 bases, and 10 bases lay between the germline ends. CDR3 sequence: CASSRGQQETQYF. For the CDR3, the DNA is TGTGCCAGCAGCCGAGGACAGCAAGAGACCCAGTACTTC.

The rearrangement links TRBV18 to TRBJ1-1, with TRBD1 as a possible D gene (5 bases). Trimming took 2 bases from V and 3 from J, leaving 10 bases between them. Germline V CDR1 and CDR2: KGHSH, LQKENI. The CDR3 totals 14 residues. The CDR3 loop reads CASSPGGGDTEAFF. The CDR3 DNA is TGTGCCAGCTCACCAGGGGGAGGTGACACTGAAGCTTTCTTT.

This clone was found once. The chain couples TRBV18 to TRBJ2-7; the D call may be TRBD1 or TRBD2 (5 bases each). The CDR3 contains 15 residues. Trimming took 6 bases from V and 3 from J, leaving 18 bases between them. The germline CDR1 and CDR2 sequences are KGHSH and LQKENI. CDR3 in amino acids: CASSPLVGVSYEQYF. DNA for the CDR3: TGTGCCAGCTCGCCTTTGGTGGGGGTGAGCTACGAGCAGTACTTC.

The DNA for the CDR3 is TGTGCCAGCAGCCAAACACCGGGACAGGGAACCGGGGAGCTGTTTTTT. Translation gives CASSQTPGQGTGELFF. The chain recombines TRBV14 with TRBJ2-2; 9 nucleotides align to TRBD1. J was trimmed by 5 bases and V by 2 bases; bases with no gene match: 6. Germline values: CDR1 SGHDN, CDR2 FVKESK. The CDR3 has 16 residues.

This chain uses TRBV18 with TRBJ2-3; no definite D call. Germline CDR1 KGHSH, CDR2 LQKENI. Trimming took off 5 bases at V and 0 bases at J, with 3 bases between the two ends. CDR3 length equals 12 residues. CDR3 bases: TGTGCCAGCTCAGAGAGCACAGATACGCAGTATTTT. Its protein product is CASSESTDTQYF.

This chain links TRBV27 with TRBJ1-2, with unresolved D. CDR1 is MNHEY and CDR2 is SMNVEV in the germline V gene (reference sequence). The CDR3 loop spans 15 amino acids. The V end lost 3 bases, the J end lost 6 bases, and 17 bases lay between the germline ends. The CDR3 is CASSFSDRGINGYTF. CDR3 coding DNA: TGTGCCAGCAGTTTTTCGGACCGCGGAATCAATGGCTACACCTTC.

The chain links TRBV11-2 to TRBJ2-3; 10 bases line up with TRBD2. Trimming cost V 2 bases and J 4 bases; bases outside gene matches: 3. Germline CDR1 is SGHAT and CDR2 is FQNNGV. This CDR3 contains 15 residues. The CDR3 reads CASSLISGGADTQYF. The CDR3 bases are TGTGCCAGCAGCTTAATCAGCGGGGGGGCAGATACGCAGTATTTT.